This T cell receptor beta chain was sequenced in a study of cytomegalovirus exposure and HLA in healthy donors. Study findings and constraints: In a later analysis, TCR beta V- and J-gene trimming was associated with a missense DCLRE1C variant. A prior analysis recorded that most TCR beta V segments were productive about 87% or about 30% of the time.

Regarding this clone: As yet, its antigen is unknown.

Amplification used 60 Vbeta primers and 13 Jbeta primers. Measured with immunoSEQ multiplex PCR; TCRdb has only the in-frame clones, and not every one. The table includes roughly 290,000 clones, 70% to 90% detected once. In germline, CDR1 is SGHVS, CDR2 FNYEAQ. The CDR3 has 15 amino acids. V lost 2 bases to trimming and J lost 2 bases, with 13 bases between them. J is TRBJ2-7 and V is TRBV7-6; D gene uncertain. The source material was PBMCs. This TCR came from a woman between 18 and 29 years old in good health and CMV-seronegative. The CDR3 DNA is TGTGCCAGCAGCTTAACGAGCGCCCGAGCCTACGAGCAGTACTTC. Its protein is CASSLTSARAYEQYF.